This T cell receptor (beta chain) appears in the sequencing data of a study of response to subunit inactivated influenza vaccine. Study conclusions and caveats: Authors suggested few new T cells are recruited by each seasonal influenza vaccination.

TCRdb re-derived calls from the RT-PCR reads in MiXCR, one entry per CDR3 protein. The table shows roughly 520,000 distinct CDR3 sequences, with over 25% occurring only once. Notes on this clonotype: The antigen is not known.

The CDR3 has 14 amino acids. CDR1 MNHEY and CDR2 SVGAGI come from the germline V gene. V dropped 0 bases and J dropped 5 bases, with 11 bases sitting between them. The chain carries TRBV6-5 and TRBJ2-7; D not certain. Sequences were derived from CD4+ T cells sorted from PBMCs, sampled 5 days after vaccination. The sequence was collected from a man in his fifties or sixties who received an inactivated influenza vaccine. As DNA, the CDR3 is TGTGCCAGCAGTTACTCGAGAGGCATTAACGAGCAGTACTTC. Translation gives CASSYSRGINEQYF.